This TCR beta chain was captured by sequencing in a study of PD-1 blockade in classical Hodgkin lymphoma. There was relapse after autologous stem cell transplantation in every patient, and there was variation in brentuximab vedotin exposure. Magnetic negative selection was used to purify CD8+ T cells from thawed PBMCs. Here immunoSEQ multiplex PCR was the method, and the copy in TCRdb shows in-frame clones only, minus some. The sample carries more than 25,000 clones, 80% to 90% recorded once. Concerning this clone: Its antigen is currently unknown.

Overall study findings and caveats: By C4D1, CD4+ diversity increased significantly, especially in complete responders. At baseline, newly diagnosed patients reportedly showed less TCR diversity than healthy donors.

This CDR3 region has 15 residues. Germline CDR1 MNHEY, CDR2 SMNVEV (reference sequence). V shed 4 bases and J shed 1 base, with 13 bases lying between them. This TCR was recovered from a human donor with classical Hodgkin lymphoma. Sequenced here: CD8+ T cells from blood, sampled at baseline. The rearrangement links TRBV27 to TRBJ1-1; no clear D. The CDR3 DNA sequence: TGTGCCAGCAGTTCCAAGGGCGGGAGGAACACTGAAGCTTTCTTT. Amino acids: CASSSKGGRNTEAFF.